The 10 T cell receptor beta chains given below trace back to one sample, sequenced in a study of T cell repertoires in ileal Crohn's disease. Time point of the sample: neoterminal ileum biopsy at postoperative endoscopy, about 6 months after surgery. The method was immunoSEQ multiplex PCR; TCRdb's version includes in-frame clones alone and lacks a portion of them. The sample yields some 5,400 clones, around 68% seen once. Source material: ileal tissue. Receptors were obtained from an adult with Crohn's disease.

V usage is TRBV28 and J usage is TRBJ1-4, with TRBD1 matching 11 bases. The CDR3 is 14 amino acids. From germline, CDR1 is MDHEN and CDR2 SYDVKM. With 6 bases clipped from V and 10 bases from J, the junction kept 7 bases outside the gene matches. The CDR3 protein is CASSSGQGAGKLFF. The CDR3, as DNA: TGTGCCAGCAGCTCAGGACAGGGGGCGGGAAAACTGTTTTTT.

The chain couples TRBV21-1 to TRBJ1-3; TRBD1, the table's D call, was not compared with the DNA. TRBV21-1 is a recognized pseudogene. The CDR3 spans 15 residues. The chain's CDR3 is CASSKEGDSGNTIYF. The DNA of the CDR3 is TGTGCCAGCAGCAAAGAGGGGGACTCTGGAAACACCATATATTTT.

The genes are TRBV4-3 and TRBJ1-1; possible D gene TRBD1, 5 bases. V was shortened by 0 bases and J by 5 bases, with 7 bases between the two germline ends. CDR3 length: 13 amino acids. In germline, CDR1 is LGHNA, CDR2 YSLEER. The CDR3 nucleotides read TGCGCCAGCAGCCAAGATGGGGGGACTGAAGCTTTCTTT. This sequence encodes CASSQDGGTEAFF.

The V gene is TRBV30, the J gene TRBJ1-4; the D is unclear. Per the germline V gene, CDR1 is GTSNPN and CDR2 is SVGIG (reference sequence). The CDR3 runs 14 residues. V was pared by 8 bases and J by 8 bases, with 21 bases between. The DNA for the CDR3 is TGTGCCACATCCGGGAGGTCTGGAAACGAAAAACTGTTTTTT. Its translation is CATSGRSGNEKLFF.

A note on this clone: Sequence at one end of the junction differs from germline and may be a read error. The chain has TRBV5-1 and TRBJ2-4; 9 bases align to TRBD1. The CDR3 is 16 amino acids. Germline values: CDR1 SGHRS, CDR2 YFSETQ. The CDR3 DNA reads TGCGCCAGCAGCCCTACCTACCCGGGACAGGGAAACTTTCAGTACTTC. Amino acids: CASSPTYPGQGNFQYF. The full variable domain, rest sourced from reference TRBV5-1 and TRBJ2-4, is KAGVTQTPRYLIKTRGQQVTLSCSPISGHRSVSWYQQTPGQGLQFLFEYFSETQRNKGNFPGRFSGRQFSNSRSEMNVSTLELGDSALYLCASSPTYPGQGNFQYFGAGTRLSVL.

The CDR3 bases are TGTGCCAGCAGCTTTGGCAGGGGGAACACTGAAGCTTTCTTT. Translated, it gives CASSFGRGNTEAFF. The chain employs TRBV11-1 and TRBJ1-1; D may be TRBD1 (6 bases). The CDR3 length is 14 residues. CDR1 is SGHAT, CDR2 FQDESV, per germline (reference sequence). V lost 3 bases and J 1 base, leaving 9 bases between the germline ends.

The chain joins TRBV6-6 to TRBJ2-3; 14 bases agree with TRBD2. Trimming took 5 bases from V and 12 from J; bases not matched to a gene: 10. The CDR3 consists of 15 residues. CDR1 is MNHNY and CDR2 is SVGAGI in the germline V gene (reference sequence). CDR3 in DNA: TGTGCCAGCAGTCCCTCCGGGACTAGCGGGAGTTCACAGTATTTT. Its protein is CASSPSGTSGSSQYF.

As for this clone: At one boundary the junction diverges from the germline segment, which might be a read error. The chain carries TRBV5-1 and TRBJ2-5, with a tentative D call TRBD1 (5 bases). The CDR3 is 14 residues long. Germline V gene lookup returns CDR1 SGHRS and CDR2 YFSETQ. The CDR3 DNA is TGTGCCAGCAGCTTGACTGCAGGGAAAGAGACCCAGTACTTC. Its translation is CASSLTAGKETQYF.

This clone was counted a few times. The chain recombines TRBV6-5 with TRBJ2-1; TRBD1 might be the D (5 bases). Germline CDR1 is MNHEY and CDR2 is SVGAGI. The CDR3 spans 13 residues. V lost 6 bases, J lost 4 bases, and 10 bases lay in between. CDR3 loop: CASSPTGYNEQFF. DNA of the CDR3: TGTGCCAGCAGCCCAACAGGTTACAATGAGCAGTTCTTC.

This chain uses TRBV19 with TRBJ2-4; 9 bases match TRBD1. CDR3 length: 15 amino acids. J lost 3 bases, V lost 4 bases, and 4 bases had no gene match. Germline loops: CDR1 LNHDA, CDR2 SQIVND (reference sequence). The CDR3 bases are TGTGCCAGTAGTAGCAGACAGGGGGGCAAAAACATTCAGTACTTC. This encodes CASSSRQGGKNIQYF.